This TCR beta chain was recovered during a study of pediatric ulcerative colitis. Notes on the study in general: Repertoires came from total lymphocyte DNA, not specific subsets.

Turning to this clone: Its antigen is as yet unknown.

The repertoire was sequenced with immunoSEQ multiplex PCR; TCRdb's copy has only in-frame clones and lacks some. Here the sample spans about 64,000 clones, over 70% being singletons. From germline, CDR1 is SGHVS and CDR2 FNYEAQ. The CDR3 totals 17 residues. Trimming stripped 5 bases from V and 1 base from J, with 20 bases between. The chain uses TRBV7-6 and TRBJ1-2, with a possible D match to TRBD1 (6 bases). The sequenced sample consisted of blood. This receptor was taken from a boy younger than 18 with moderate ulcerative colitis. The CDR3 reads CASSGGGAGSINYGYTF. CDR3 in DNA: TGTGCCAGCAGCGGGGGGGGCGCGGGATCGATTAACTATGGCTACACCTTC.